A selection of T cell receptor beta chains follows, all from one sample in a study of blood T cell repertoires in COVID-19. Libraries were prepared by immunoSEQ multiplex PCR; TCRdb keeps only in-frame clonotypes and omits some of them. In the table there are more than 350,000 clones, 87% of which are singletons. Sequencing was performed on peripheral blood. All receptors come from a young woman with COVID-19, enrolled during active disease. Both conserved end residues are part of each CDR3. The D gene is left open where the match is weak. A row's size may be missing; if present it is once, few, many or a size class.

d_gene: TRBD2
abundance: .
j_gene: TRBJ2-1
v_gene: TRBV15
CDR3aa: CATKEAGGPTGEQFF
CDR3nt: TGTGCCACCAAGGAGGCGGGAGGGCCCACGGGTGAGCAGTTCTTC

d_gene: TRBD1
abundance: .
j_gene: TRBJ2-7
v_gene: TRBV25-1
CDR3aa: CASSALTGTGSHEQYF
CDR3nt: TGTGCCAGCAGTGCCTTAACCGGGACAGGGTCGCACGAGCAGTACTTC

d_gene: TRBD1
abundance: .
j_gene: TRBJ2-3
v_gene: TRBV24-1
CDR3aa: CATSDRDRGPSQYF
CDR3nt: TGTGCCACCAGTGACCGCGACAGGGGCCCATCGCAGTATTTT

d_gene: .
abundance: .
j_gene: TRBJ1-3
v_gene: TRBV11-2
CDR3aa: CASSPQGISGNTIYF
CDR3nt: TGTGCCAGCAGTCCGCAGGGGATTTCTGGAAACACCATATATTTT

d_gene: .
abundance: .
j_gene: TRBJ2-3
v_gene: TRBV28
CDR3aa: CASPRTIEDTQYF
CDR3nt: TGTGCCAGCCCCCGAACAATCGAAGATACGCAGTATTTT

d_gene: TRBD1
abundance: .
j_gene: TRBJ1-6
v_gene: TRBV9
CDR3aa: CASSVTSPPTGINSPLHF
CDR3nt: TGTGCCAGCAGCGTAACCTCTCCCCCGACAGGGATTAATTCACCCCTCCACTTT

d_gene: .
abundance: few
j_gene: TRBJ1-4
v_gene: TRBV10-3
CDR3aa: CAISGGSLRGNEKLFF
CDR3nt: TGTGCCATCAGCGGGGGGTCACTGCGGGGTAATGAAAAACTGTTTTTT

d_gene: TRBD2
abundance: .
j_gene: TRBJ2-1
v_gene: TRBV27
CDR3aa: CASSMTSGRANEQFF
CDR3nt: TGTGCCAGCAGTATGACTAGCGGGAGGGCCAATGAGCAGTTCTTC

d_gene: TRBD2
abundance: .
j_gene: TRBJ2-3
v_gene: TRBV28
CDR3aa: CASLDSGRADTQYF
CDR3nt: TGTGCCAGCCTTGATAGCGGGAGAGCGGATACGCAGTATTTT

d_gene: .
abundance: few
j_gene: TRBJ2-7
v_gene: TRBV2
CDR3aa: CASSSPGTLSYEQYF
CDR3nt: TGTGCCAGCAGTTCCCCCGGGACACTCTCCTACGAGCAGTACTTC

d_gene: TRBD1
abundance: .
j_gene: TRBJ1-1
v_gene: TRBV7-3
CDR3aa: CASSPGQGGNTEAFF
CDR3nt: TGTGCCAGCAGCCCAGGCCAGGGGGGAAACACTGAAGCTTTCTTT

d_gene: .
abundance: once
j_gene: TRBJ1-6
v_gene: TRBV4-1
CDR3aa: CASSQAGDSNSPLHF
CDR3nt: TGCGCCAGCAGCCAAGCTGGTGACAGTAATTCACCCCTCCACTTT

d_gene: TRBD2
abundance: .
j_gene: TRBJ2-1
v_gene: TRBV6-2/TRBV6-3
CDR3aa: CASSWGTSGKVVF
CDR3nt: TGTGCCAGCAGTTGGGGGACTAGCGGGAAGGTAGTCTTC

d_gene: TRBD1
abundance: .
j_gene: TRBJ1-5
v_gene: TRBV2
CDR3aa: CASSLDRVNQPQHF
CDR3nt: TGTGCCAGCAGTCTTGACAGGGTGAATCAGCCCCAGCATTTT

d_gene: TRBD1
abundance: .
j_gene: TRBJ2-3
v_gene: TRBV30
CDR3aa: CAWSAWDRVVTDTQYF
CDR3nt: TGTGCCTGGAGTGCCTGGGACAGGGTAGTTACAGATACGCAGTATTTT

d_gene: TRBD2
abundance: .
j_gene: TRBJ2-7
v_gene: TRBV3-1/TRBV3-2
CDR3aa: CASSQGAGGMYEQYF
CDR3nt: TGTGCCAGCAGCCAAGGAGCGGGAGGTATGTACGAGCAGTACTTC

d_gene: TRBD1
abundance: .
j_gene: TRBJ1-2
v_gene: TRBV19
CDR3aa: CASNVQGGGYTF
CDR3nt: TGTGCCAGTAACGTCCAGGGGGGCGGCTACACCTTC

d_gene: .
abundance: .
j_gene: TRBJ2-3
v_gene: TRBV7-9
CDR3aa: CASTEPRGQSTDTQYF
CDR3nt: TGTGCCAGCACCGAACCCCGCGGTCAGAGCACAGATACGCAGTATTTT

d_gene: .
abundance: .
j_gene: TRBJ2-1
v_gene: TRBV11-2
CDR3aa: CASSLGSSSYNEQFF
CDR3nt: TGTGCCAGCAGCTTAGGGTCCAGCTCCTACAATGAGCAGTTCTTC

d_gene: .
abundance: .
j_gene: TRBJ1-5
v_gene: TRBV2
CDR3aa: CASSRSGNQPQHF
CDR3nt: TGTGCCAGCAGTCGGAGCGGCAATCAGCCCCAGCATTTT

d_gene: .
abundance: .
j_gene: TRBJ2-1
v_gene: TRBV28
CDR3aa: CASKGDRSSYNEQFF
CDR3nt: TGTGCCAGCAAGGGGGACCGGAGCTCCTACAATGAGCAGTTCTTC

d_gene: .
abundance: .
j_gene: TRBJ1-3
v_gene: TRBV15
CDR3aa: CATSRGEVYSGNTIYF
CDR3nt: TGTGCCACCAGCAGGGGGGAGGTGTACTCTGGAAACACCATATATTTT

d_gene: TRBD1
abundance: many
j_gene: TRBJ2-7
v_gene: TRBV30
CDR3aa: CAWMGQGRNEQYF
CDR3nt: TGTGCCTGGATGGGACAGGGGAGAAACGAGCAGTACTTC

d_gene: .
abundance: .
j_gene: TRBJ2-2
v_gene: TRBV27
CDR3aa: CASGHPWGTGELFF
CDR3nt: TGTGCCAGCGGACATCCGTGGGGAACCGGGGAGCTGTTTTTT

d_gene: TRBD1
abundance: few
j_gene: TRBJ1-4
v_gene: TRBV6-1
CDR3aa: CASSEKSGGNEKLFF
CDR3nt: TGTGCCAGCAGTGAAAAGTCAGGGGGTAATGAAAAACTGTTTTTT

d_gene: .
abundance: .
j_gene: TRBJ2-2
v_gene: TRBV6-4
CDR3aa: CASSDSDGSTGELFF
CDR3nt: TGTGCCAGCAGTGACTCGGACGGGAGCACCGGGGAGCTGTTTTTT

d_gene: .
abundance: .
j_gene: TRBJ1-1
v_gene: TRBV28
CDR3aa: CASSSSGRTAFF
CDR3nt: TGTGCCAGCAGTTCTAGTGGGAGGACGGCTTTCTTT

d_gene: TRBD2
abundance: .
j_gene: TRBJ2-3
v_gene: TRBV7-3
CDR3aa: CASSLSGREADTQYF
CDR3nt: TGTGCCAGCAGCCTTAGCGGGAGGGAGGCAGATACGCAGTATTTT

d_gene: .
abundance: .
j_gene: TRBJ2-2
v_gene: TRBV6-5
CDR3aa: CASSYPTRAGGELFF
CDR3nt: TGTGCCAGCAGTTACCCCACTAGGGCAGGCGGGGAGCTGTTTTTT

d_gene: .
abundance: .
j_gene: TRBJ2-7
v_gene: TRBV3-1/TRBV3-2
CDR3aa: CASSQAPVTYEQYF
CDR3nt: TGTGCCAGCAGCCAAGCCCCAGTTACCTACGAGCAGTACTTC

d_gene: TRBD2
abundance: few
j_gene: TRBJ2-1
v_gene: TRBV2
CDR3aa: CATLTGTRDNEQFF
CDR3nt: TGTGCCACCTTAACCGGGACTAGAGACAATGAGCAGTTCTTC

d_gene: TRBD2
abundance: once
j_gene: TRBJ2-2
v_gene: TRBV19
CDR3aa: CASSIGLAGLDTGELFF
CDR3nt: TGTGCCAGTAGTATAGGCCTAGCGGGATTGGACACCGGGGAGCTGTTTTTT

d_gene: .
abundance: .
j_gene: TRBJ2-7
v_gene: TRBV7-9
CDR3aa: CASSYFYEQYF
CDR3nt: TGTGCCAGCAGCTACTTCTACGAGCAGTACTTC

d_gene: TRBD2
abundance: .
j_gene: TRBJ2-5
v_gene: TRBV5-1
CDR3aa: CASSGLAGGQQETQYF
CDR3nt: TGCGCCAGCAGCGGACTAGCGGGAGGGCAGCAAGAGACCCAGTACTTC

d_gene: .
abundance: .
j_gene: TRBJ2-5
v_gene: TRBV10-1
CDR3aa: CASSEDYQETQYF
CDR3nt: TGCGCCAGCAGTGAGGACTACCAAGAGACCCAGTACTTC

d_gene: TRBD1
abundance: .
j_gene: TRBJ1-2
v_gene: TRBV6-6
CDR3aa: CASSPPGQGAFYGYTF
CDR3nt: TGTGCCAGCAGTCCCCCGGGACAGGGGGCATTTTATGGCTACACCTTC

d_gene: .
abundance: .
j_gene: TRBJ2-2
v_gene: TRBV5-1
CDR3aa: CASSSGATGELFF
CDR3nt: TGCGCCAGCAGTTCAGGGGCGACCGGGGAGCTGTTTTTT

d_gene: .
abundance: .
j_gene: TRBJ1-1
v_gene: TRBV12-3/TRBV12-4
CDR3aa: CASRSRALEAFF
CDR3nt: TGTGCCAGCCGCTCCAGGGCATTAGAAGCTTTCTTT

d_gene: TRBD2
abundance: .
j_gene: TRBJ2-2
v_gene: TRBV9
CDR3aa: CASSARLASGGELFF
CDR3nt: TGTGCCAGCAGCGCCCGACTAGCGAGTGGCGGGGAGCTGTTTTTT

d_gene: .
abundance: .
j_gene: TRBJ2-2
v_gene: TRBV7-9
CDR3aa: CASSLPVTGELFF
CDR3nt: TGTGCCAGCAGCTTACCTGTAACCGGGGAGCTGTTTTTT